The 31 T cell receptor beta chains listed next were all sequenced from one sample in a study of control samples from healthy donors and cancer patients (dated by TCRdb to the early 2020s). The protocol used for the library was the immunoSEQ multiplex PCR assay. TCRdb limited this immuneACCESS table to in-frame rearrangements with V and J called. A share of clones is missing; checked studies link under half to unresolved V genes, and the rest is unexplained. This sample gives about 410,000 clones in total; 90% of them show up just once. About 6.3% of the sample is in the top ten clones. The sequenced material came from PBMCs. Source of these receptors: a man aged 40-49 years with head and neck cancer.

CDR3 sequence (DNA): TGTGCCACCTTTGGGGGAATGAACACTGAAGCTTTCTTT. As protein: CATFGGMNTEAFF. This chain joins TRBV6-5 and TRBJ1-1, with a possible D match to TRBD1 (5 bases). This CDR3 has 13 residues. Trimming took 10 bases from V and 0 from J, leaving 12 bases between them. CDR1 and CDR2 from the germline V gene are MNHEY and SVGAGI.

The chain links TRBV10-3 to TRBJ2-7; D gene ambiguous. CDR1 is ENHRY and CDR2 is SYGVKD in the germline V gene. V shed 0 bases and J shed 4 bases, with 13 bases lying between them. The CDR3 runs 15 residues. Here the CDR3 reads CAISESRAKDYEQYF. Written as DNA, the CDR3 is TGTGCCATCAGTGAGTCCCGGGCCAAAGATTACGAGCAGTACTTC.

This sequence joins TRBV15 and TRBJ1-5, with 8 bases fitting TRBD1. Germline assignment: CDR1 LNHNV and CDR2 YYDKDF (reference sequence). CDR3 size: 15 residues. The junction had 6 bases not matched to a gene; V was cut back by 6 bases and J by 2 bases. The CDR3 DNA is TGTGCCACCAGGCCGACAGGGGACGGCAATCAGCCCCAGCATTTT. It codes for CATRPTGDGNQPQHF.

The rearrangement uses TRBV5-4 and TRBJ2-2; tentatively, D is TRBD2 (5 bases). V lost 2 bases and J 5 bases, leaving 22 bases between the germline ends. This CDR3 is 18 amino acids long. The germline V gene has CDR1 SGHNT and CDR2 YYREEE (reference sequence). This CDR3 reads CASSFGSGYFLRTGELFF. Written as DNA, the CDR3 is TGTGCCAGCAGCTTTGGAAGCGGTTATTTTCTAAGGACCGGGGAGCTGTTTTTT.

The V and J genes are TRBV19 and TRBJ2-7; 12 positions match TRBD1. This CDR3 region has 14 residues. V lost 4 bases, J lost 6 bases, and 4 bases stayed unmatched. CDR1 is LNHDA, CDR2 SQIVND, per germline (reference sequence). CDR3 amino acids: CASSTGTGGSEQYF. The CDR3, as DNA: TGTGCCAGTAGTACCGGGACAGGGGGCTCCGAGCAGTACTTC.

CDR3 loop: CASSQTDRGLTDTQYF. As DNA, the CDR3 is TGTGCCAGCAGCCAGACTGACAGGGGGCTCACAGATACGCAGTATTTT. V usage is TRBV4-2 and J usage is TRBJ2-3; TRBD1 aligns across 10 bases. The CDR3 is 16 residues long. Germline V gene data show CDR1 as LGHNA and CDR2 as YNFKEQ. The ends lost 3 bases at V and 2 bases at J; junction bases unmatched: 5.

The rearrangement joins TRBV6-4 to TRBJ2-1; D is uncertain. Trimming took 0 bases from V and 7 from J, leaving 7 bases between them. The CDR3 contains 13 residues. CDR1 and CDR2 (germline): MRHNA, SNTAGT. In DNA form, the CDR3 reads TGTGCCAGCAGTGACTCGGCAGGAAATGAGCAGTTCTTC. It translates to CASSDSAGNEQFF.

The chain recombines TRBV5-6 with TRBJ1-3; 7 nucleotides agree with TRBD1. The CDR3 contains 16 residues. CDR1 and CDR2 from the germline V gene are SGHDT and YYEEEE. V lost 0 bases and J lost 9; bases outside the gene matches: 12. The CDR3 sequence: CASSLAPTGPGVTIYF. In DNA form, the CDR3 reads TGTGCCAGCAGCTTGGCCCCGACAGGGCCGGGGGTCACCATATATTTT.

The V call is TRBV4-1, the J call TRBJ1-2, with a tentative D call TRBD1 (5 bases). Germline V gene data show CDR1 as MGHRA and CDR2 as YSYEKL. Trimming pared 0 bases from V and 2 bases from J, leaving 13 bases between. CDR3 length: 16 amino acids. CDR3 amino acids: CASSQDRAPFNYGYTF. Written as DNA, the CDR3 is TGCGCCAGCAGCCAAGACAGGGCACCCTTCAACTATGGCTACACCTTC.

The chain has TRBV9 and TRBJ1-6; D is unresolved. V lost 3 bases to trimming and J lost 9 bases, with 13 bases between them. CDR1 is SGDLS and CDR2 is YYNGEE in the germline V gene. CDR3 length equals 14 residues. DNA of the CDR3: TGTGCCAGCAGCGGACACGTCGAGAGTTCACCCCTCCACTTT. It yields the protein CASSGHVESSPLHF.

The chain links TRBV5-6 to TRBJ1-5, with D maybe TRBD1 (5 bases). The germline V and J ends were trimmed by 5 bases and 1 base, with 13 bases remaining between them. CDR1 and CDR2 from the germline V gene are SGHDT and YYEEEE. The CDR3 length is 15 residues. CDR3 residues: CASSPGRGSNQPQHF. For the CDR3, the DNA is TGTGCCAGCAGTCCGGGACGAGGGAGCAATCAGCCCCAGCATTTT.

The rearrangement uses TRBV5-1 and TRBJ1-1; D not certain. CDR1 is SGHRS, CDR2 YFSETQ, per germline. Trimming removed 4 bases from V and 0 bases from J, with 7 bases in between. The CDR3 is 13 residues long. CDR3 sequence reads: CASSALMNTEAFF. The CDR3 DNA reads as TGCGCCAGCAGCGCACTAATGAACACTGAAGCTTTCTTT.

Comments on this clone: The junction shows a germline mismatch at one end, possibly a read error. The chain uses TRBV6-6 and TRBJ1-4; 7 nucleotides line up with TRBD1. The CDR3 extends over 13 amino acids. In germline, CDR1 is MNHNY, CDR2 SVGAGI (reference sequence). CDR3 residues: CAGRTGENEKLFF. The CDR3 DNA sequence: TGTGCCGGCAGGACAGGAGAGAATGAAAAACTGTTTTTT.

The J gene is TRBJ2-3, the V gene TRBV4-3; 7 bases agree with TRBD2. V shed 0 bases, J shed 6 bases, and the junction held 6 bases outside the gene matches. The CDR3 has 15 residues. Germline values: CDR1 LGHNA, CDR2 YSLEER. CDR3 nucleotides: TGCGCCAGCAGCCAAGATCGGGAGGACGCGGATACGCAGTATTTT. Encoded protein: CASSQDREDADTQYF.

DNA of the CDR3: TGCAGCGTTTGGGGCGGCTCCTACGAGCAGTACTTC. This sequence encodes CSVWGGSYEQYF. J is TRBJ2-7 and V is TRBV29-1, with a possible D match to TRBD1 (5 bases). In germline, CDR1 is SQVTM, CDR2 ANQGSEA. V dropped 5 bases and J dropped 0 bases, with 8 bases sitting between them. This CDR3 contains 12 residues.

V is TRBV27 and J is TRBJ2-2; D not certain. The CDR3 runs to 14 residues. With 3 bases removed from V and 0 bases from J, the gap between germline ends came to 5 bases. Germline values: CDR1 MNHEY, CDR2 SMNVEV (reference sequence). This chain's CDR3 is CASSFGTNTGELFF. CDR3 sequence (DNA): TGTGCCAGCAGTTTCGGAACGAACACCGGGGAGCTGTTTTTT.

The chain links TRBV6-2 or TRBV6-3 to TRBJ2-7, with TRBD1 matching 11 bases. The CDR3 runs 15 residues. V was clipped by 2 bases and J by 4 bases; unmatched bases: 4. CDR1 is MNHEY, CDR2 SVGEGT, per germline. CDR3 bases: TGTGCCAGCAGTTACGGGACAGGGGGAGTTTACGAGCAGTACTTC. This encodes CASSYGTGGVYEQYF.

The CDR3 here is CSATDGNTEAFF. The CDR3 coding sequence is TGCAGTGCTACTGACGGGAACACTGAAGCTTTCTTT. The chain carries TRBV20-1 and TRBJ1-1; D unclear. Trimming cost V 4 bases and J 1 base, with 7 bases left between them. This CDR3 comprises 12 residues. Germline CDR1 is DFQATT and CDR2 is SNEGSKA (reference sequence).

CDR3: CASSPKGQGDSPLHF. The CDR3 DNA sequence: TGTGCCAGCTCACCGAAGGGACAGGGGGACTCACCCCTCCACTTT. The rearrangement uses TRBV18 and TRBJ1-6; 11 bases align to TRBD1. This CDR3 region has 15 residues. CDR1 and CDR2 (germline): KGHSH, LQKENI. Losses at the gene ends were 3 bases for V and 10 bases for J; bases not matched to a gene: 5.

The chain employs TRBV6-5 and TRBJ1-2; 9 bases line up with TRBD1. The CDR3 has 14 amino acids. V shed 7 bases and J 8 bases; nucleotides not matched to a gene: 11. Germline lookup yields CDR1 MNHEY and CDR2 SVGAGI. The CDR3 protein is CASKVTGGSWGYTF. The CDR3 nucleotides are TGTGCCAGCAAAGTAACAGGGGGCAGTTGGGGCTACACCTTC.

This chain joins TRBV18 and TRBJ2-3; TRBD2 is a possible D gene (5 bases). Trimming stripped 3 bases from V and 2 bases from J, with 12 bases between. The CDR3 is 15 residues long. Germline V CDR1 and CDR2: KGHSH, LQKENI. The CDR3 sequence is CASSPSGKDTDTQYF. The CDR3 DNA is TGTGCCAGCTCACCCTCCGGGAAAGACACAGATACGCAGTATTTT.

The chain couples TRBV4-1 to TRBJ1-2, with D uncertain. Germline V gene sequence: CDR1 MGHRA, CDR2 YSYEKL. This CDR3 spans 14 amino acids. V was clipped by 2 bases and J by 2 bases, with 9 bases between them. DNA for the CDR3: TGCGCCAGCAGCCAACCTGACGGGAACTATGGCTACACCTTC. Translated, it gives CASSQPDGNYGYTF.

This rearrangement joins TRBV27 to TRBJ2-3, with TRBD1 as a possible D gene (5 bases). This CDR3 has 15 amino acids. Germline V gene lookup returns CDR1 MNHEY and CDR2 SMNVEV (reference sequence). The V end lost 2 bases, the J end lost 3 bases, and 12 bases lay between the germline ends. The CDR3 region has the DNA TGTGCCAGCAGTTTAAGGGGAACAGCTACAGATACGCAGTATTTT. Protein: CASSLRGTATDTQYF.

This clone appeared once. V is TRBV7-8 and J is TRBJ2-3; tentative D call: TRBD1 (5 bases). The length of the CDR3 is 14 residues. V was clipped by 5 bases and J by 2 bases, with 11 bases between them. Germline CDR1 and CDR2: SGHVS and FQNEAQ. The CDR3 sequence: CASSTGPHTDTQYF. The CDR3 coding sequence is TGTGCCAGCAGCACAGGACCTCACACAGATACGCAGTATTTT.

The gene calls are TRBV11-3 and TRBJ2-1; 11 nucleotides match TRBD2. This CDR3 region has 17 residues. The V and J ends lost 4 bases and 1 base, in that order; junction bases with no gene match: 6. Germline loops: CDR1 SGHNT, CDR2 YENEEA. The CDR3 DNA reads TGTGCCAGCAGCTCGACTAGCGGGACCATTTCCTACAATGAGCAGTTCTTC. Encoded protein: CASSSTSGTISYNEQFF.

CDR3 amino acids: CAGRTSGNSYEQYF. DNA for the CDR3: TGTGCCGGTAGGACTAGCGGGAACTCCTACGAGCAGTACTTC. The chain employs TRBV30 and TRBJ2-7; 12 nucleotides agree with TRBD2. Germline trimming cut 8 bases from V and 0 bases from J; bases unmatched to any gene: 5. The CDR3 length is 14 residues. Looked up from germline, CDR1 is GTSNPN and CDR2 is SVGIG (reference sequence).

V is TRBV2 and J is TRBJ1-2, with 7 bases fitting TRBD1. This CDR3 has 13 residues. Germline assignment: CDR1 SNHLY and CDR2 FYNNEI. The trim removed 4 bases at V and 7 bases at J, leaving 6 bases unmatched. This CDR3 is CASSVQGEGGYTF. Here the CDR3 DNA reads TGTGCCAGCAGTGTTCAGGGGGAGGGTGGCTACACCTTC.

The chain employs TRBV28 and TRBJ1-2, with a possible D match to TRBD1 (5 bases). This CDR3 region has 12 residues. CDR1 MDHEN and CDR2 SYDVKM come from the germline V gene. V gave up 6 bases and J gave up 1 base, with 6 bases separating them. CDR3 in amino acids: CASRGGNYGYTF. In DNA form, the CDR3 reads TGTGCCAGCAGGGGGGGTAACTATGGCTACACCTTC.

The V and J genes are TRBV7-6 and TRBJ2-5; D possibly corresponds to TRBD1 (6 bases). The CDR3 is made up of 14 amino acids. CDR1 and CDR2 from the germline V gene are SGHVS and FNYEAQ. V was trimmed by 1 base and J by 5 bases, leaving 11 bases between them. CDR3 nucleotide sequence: TGTGCCAGCAGCTTAGAGAAGAGGGGGGAGACCCAGTACTTC. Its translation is CASSLEKRGETQYF.

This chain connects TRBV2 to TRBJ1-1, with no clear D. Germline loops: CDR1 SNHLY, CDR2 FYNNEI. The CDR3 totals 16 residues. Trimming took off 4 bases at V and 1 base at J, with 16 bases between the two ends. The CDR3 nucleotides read TGTGCCAGCAGTGCTCAAGCTTTGTCCCAGAACACTGAAGCTTTCTTT. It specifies CASSAQALSQNTEAFF.

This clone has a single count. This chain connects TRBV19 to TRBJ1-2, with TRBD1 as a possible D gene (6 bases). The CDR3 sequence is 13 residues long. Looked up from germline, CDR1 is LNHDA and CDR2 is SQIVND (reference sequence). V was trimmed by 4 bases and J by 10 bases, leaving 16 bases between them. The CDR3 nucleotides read TGTGCCAGTAGTACGGACAGATCGTATATCTACACCTTC. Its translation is CASSTDRSYIYTF.